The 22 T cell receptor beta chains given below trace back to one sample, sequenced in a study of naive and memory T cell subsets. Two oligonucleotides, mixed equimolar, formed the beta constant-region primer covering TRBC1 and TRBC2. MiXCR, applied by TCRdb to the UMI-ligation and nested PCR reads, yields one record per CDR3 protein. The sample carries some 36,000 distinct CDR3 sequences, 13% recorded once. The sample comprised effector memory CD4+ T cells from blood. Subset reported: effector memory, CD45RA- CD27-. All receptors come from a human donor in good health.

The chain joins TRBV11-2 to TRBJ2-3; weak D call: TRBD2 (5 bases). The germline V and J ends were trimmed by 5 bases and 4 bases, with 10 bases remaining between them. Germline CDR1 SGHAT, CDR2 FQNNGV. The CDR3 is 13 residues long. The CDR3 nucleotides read TGTGCCAGCAGCGGGAGATGGGCAGATACGCAGTATTTT. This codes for CASSGRWADTQYF.

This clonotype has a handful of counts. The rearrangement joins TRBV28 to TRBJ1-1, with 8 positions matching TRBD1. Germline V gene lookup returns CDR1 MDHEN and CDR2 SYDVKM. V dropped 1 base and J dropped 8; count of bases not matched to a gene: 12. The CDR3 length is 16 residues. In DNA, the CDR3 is TGTGCCAGCAGTTTATTATCTTCCCTCACAGGGGGGGAAGCTTTCTTT. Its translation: CASSLLSSLTGGEAFF.

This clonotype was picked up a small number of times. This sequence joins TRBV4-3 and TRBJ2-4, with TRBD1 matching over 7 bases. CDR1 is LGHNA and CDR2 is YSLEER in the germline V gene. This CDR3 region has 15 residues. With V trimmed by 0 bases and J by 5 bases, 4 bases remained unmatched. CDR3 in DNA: TGCGCCAGCAGCCAAGATAACAGGGGCCAAAACATTCAGTACTTC. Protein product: CASSQDNRGQNIQYF.

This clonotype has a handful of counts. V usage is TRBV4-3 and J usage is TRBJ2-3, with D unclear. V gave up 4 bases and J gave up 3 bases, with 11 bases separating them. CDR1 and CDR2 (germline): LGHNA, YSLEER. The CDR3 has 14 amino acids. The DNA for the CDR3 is TGCGCCAGCAGCCGCGGTCCCGGGACAGATACGCAGTATTTT. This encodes CASSRGPGTDTQYF.

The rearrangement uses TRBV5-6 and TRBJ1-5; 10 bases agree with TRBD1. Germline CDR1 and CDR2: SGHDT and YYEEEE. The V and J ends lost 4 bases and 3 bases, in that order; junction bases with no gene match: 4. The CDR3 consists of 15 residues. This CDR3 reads CASSGGTGANQPQHF. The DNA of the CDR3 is TGTGCCAGCAGCGGGGGGACAGGGGCCAATCAGCCCCAGCATTTT.

CDR3 bases: TGTGCCAGTAGTGTGGACGGCTCCTACAATGAGCAGTTCTTC. Protein sequence: CASSVDGSYNEQFF. The V gene is TRBV19, the J gene TRBJ2-1; D not certain. Germline V CDR1 and CDR2: LNHDA, SQIVND (reference sequence). The CDR3 loop spans 14 amino acids. The germline V and J ends were trimmed by 5 bases and 0 bases, with 8 bases remaining between them.

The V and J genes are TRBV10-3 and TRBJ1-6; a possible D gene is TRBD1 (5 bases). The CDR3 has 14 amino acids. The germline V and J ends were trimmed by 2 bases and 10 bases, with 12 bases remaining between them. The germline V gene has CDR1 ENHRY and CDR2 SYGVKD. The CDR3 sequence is CAISEKGGESPLHF. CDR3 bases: TGTGCCATCAGTGAGAAGGGAGGGGAGTCACCCCTCCACTTT.

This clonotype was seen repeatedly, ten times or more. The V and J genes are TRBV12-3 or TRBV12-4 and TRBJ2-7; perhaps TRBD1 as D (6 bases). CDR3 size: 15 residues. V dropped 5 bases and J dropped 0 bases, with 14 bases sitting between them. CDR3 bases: TGTGCCAGCAGTGACAGGAGAAAGGGCTCCTACGAGCAGTACTTC. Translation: CASSDRRKGSYEQYF.

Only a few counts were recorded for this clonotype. This CDR3 is CASSQWGLAGVDTQYF. The DNA of the CDR3 is TGCGCCAGCAGCCAATGGGGACTAGCGGGAGTAGATACGCAGTATTTT. The chain carries TRBV4-1 and TRBJ2-3; 14 positions match TRBD2. The V segment lost 2 bases and the J segment 5 bases; nucleotides outside the gene matches: 3. Germline V gene data show CDR1 as MGHRA and CDR2 as YSYEKL. CDR3 size: 16 residues.

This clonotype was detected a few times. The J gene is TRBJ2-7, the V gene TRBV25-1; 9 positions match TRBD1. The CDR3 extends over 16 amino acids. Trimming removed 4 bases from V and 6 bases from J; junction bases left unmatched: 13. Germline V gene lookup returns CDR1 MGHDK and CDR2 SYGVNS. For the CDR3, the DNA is TGTGCCAGCAGTGCGCAACCGGGACAGGGCCCCTCCGAGCAGTACTTC. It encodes CASSAQPGQGPSEQYF.

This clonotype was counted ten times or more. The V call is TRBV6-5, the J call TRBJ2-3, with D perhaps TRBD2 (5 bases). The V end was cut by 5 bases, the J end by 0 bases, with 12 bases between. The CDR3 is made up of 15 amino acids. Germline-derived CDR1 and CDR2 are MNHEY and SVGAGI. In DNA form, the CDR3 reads TGTGCCAGCAGTCCCTGGACTTTTAGCACAGATACGCAGTATTTT. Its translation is CASSPWTFSTDTQYF.

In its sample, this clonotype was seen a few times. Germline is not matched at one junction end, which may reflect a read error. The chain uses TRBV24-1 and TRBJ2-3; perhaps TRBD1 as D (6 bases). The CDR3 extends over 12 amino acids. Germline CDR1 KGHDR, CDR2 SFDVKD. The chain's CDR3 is CATSDRTETQYF. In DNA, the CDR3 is TGTGCCACCAGTGACAGGACAGAAACGCAGTATTTT.

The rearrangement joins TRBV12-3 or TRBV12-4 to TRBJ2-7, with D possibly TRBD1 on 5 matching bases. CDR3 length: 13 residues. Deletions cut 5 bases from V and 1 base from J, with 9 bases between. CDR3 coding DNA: TGTGCCAGCAGTACGGACACATCCTACGAGCAGTACTTC. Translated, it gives CASSTDTSYEQYF.

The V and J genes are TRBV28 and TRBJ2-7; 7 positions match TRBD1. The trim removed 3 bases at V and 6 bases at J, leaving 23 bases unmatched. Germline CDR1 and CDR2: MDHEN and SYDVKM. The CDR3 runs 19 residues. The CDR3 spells CASSFSSLLFRTGSLEQYF. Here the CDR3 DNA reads TGTGCCAGCAGTTTCTCGTCCCTGCTGTTCCGGACAGGTTCACTCGAGCAGTACTTC. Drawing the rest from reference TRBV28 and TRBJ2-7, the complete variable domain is DVKVTQSSRYLVKRTGEKVFLECVQDMDHENMFWYRQDPGLGLRLIYFSYDVKMKEKGDIPEGYSVSREKKERFSLILESASTNQTSMYLCASSFSSLLFRTGSLEQYFGPGTRLTVT.

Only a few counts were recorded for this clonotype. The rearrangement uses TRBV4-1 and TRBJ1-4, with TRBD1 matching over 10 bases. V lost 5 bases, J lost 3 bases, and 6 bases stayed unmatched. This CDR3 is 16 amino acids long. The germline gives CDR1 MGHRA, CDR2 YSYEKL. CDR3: CASSSRGQGANEKLFF. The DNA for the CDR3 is TGCGCCAGCAGCTCCCGCGGACAGGGGGCTAATGAAAAACTGTTTTTT.

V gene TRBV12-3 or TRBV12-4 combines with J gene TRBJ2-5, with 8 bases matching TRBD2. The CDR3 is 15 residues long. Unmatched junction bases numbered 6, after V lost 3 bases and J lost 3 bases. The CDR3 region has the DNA TGTGCCAGCAGTTTGAACGGGAGGGCCGAAGAGACCCAGTACTTC. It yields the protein CASSLNGRAEETQYF.

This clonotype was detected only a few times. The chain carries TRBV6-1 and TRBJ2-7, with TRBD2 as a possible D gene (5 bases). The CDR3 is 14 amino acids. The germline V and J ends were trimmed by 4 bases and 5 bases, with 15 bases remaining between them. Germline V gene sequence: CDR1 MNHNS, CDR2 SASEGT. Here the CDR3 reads CASSASGGWDEQYF. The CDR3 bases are TGTGCCAGCAGTGCCTCGGGCGGGTGGGACGAGCAGTACTTC.

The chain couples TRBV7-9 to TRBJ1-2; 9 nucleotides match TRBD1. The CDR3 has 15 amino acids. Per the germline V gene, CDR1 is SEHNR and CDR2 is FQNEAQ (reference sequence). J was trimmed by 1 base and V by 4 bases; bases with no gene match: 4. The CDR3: CASSWGDRDNYGYTF. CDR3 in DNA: TGTGCCAGCAGCTGGGGGGACAGGGATAACTATGGCTACACCTTC.

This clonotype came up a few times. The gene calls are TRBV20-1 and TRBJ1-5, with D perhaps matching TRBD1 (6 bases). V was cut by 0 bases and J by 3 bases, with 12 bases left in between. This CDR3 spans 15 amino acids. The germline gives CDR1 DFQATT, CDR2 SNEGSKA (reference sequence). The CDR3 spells CSARDRRQVNQPQHF. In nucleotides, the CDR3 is TGCAGTGCTAGAGATCGTAGACAGGTCAATCAGCCCCAGCATTTT.

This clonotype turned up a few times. CDR3 amino acids: CASSYSRTTPTDTQYF. CDR3 bases: TGTGCCAGCAGTTACTCGAGGACTACCCCAACAGATACGCAGTATTTT. The chain employs TRBV6-2 or TRBV6-3 and TRBJ2-3; D is perhaps TRBD2 (6 bases). V lost 0 bases and J lost 3, with 13 bases in between. This CDR3 has 16 amino acids. In germline, CDR1 is MNHEY, CDR2 SVGEGT.

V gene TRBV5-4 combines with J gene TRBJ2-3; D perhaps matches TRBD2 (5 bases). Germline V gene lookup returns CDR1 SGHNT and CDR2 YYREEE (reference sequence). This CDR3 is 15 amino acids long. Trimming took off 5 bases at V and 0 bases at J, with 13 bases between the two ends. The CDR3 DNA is TGTGCCAGCAGGTGGGCGTCGGGAAGCACAGATACGCAGTATTTT. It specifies CASRWASGSTDTQYF.

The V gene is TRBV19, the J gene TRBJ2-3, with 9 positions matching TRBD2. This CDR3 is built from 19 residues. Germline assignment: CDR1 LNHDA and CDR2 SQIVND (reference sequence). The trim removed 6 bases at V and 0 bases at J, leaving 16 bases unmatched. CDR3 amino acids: CASSEQGILAGSSTDTQYF. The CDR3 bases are TGTGCCAGTAGCGAACAGGGGATCCTAGCGGGGTCTAGCACAGATACGCAGTATTTT.